This T cell receptor beta chain was sequenced for a study of T cell repertoires in cytomegalovirus infection. Across the whole study: Both CMV infection and a matching HLA type were indicated by public TCR beta signatures.

Study-level points and caveats: CMV-specific TCR beta clonotypes restricted by HLA-C were the ones dominating the ex vivo response. Based on cumulative public TCR beta family frequency, carriers of CMV plus the relevant HLA were identified.

Ten or more counts support this clonotype. Its antigen is not known. The V gene lost 5 bases and the J gene lost 4 bases, with 15 bases spanning the gap. Germline CDR1 and CDR2: DFQATT and SNEGSKA (reference sequence). The length of the CDR3 is 14 residues. TCRdb re-derived calls from the reads in MiXCR, one entry per CDR3 protein. This sample has 210,000 or so distinct CDR3 sequences, with roughly 6.5% found just once. The rearrangement uses TRBV20-1 and TRBJ2-4; possible D gene TRBD2, 5 bases. The TCR sequence derives from a human donor in good health (CMV status not recorded). Some clones in this sample may be carry-over from other donors' samples. The sequenced sample was PBMCs. The CDR3 bases are TGCAGTGCTCTCAAGCGGACCGGAAAAAACATTCAGTACTTC. As protein: CSALKRTGKNIQYF.